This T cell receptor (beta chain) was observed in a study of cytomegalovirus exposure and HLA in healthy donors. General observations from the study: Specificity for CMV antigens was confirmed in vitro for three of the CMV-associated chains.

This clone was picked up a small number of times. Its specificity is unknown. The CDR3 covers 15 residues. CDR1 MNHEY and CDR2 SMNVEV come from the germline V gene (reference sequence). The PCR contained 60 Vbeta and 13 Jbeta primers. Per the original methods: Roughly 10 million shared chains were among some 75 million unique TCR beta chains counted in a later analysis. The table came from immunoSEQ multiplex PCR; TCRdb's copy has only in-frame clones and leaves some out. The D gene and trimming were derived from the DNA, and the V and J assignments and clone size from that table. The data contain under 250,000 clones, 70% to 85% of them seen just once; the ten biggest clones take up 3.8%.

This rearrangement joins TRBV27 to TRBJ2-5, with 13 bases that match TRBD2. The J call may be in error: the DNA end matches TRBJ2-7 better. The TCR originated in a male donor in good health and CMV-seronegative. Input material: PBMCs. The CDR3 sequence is CASSFSTSGRLEQYF. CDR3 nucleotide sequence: TGTGCCAGCAGTTTCTCGACTAGCGGGAGGCTCGAGCAGTACTTC.